A selection of T cell receptor beta chains follows, all from one sample in a study of blood T cells in healthy people across ages. Via MiXCR, TCRdb re-called the 5' RACE reads, giving one row per CDR3 protein. The sample lists over 1.5 million distinct CDR3 sequences; 49% were seen once. Sequenced input: blood. These receptors originate from a woman between 35 and 50 years old in good health. Both conserved end residues are part of each CDR3. A D gene is named only where the DNA matches it firmly. Clone size is given for some rows only: seen once, a few or many times, or a class if the clone is expanded.

clone size	J gene	D gene	V gene	CDR3 DNA	CDR3 protein
.	TRBJ2-3	.	TRBV5-1	TGCGCCAGCAGCTTAGGGGCGCCTCAAGATACGCAGTATTTT	CASSLGAPQDTQYF
.	TRBJ1-2	.	TRBV7-2	TGTGCCAGCAGTCTCCGGGGCGAGGGCTACACCTTC	CASSLRGEGYTF
few	TRBJ2-5	.	TRBV7-2	TGTGCCAGCAGCTTAGCTGTCAAGGAGACCCAGTACTTC	CASSLAVKETQYF
.	TRBJ2-1	TRBD2	TRBV29-1	TGCAGCGTTGAAGGAGTAGCGGGGACCCAGAGCACCTACAATGAGCAGTTCTTC	CSVEGVAGTQSTYNEQFF
.	TRBJ1-4	.	TRBV11-2	TGTGCCAGCAGCCAAGGGGCTGCCTACGGGACTAATGAAAAACTGTTTTTT	CASSQGAAYGTNEKLFF
once	TRBJ2-1	TRBD2	TRBV12-3/TRBV12-4	TGTGCCAGCAATGTAGCGGGAGTATCTGAGCAGTTCTTC	CASNVAGVSEQFF
many	TRBJ2-2	.	TRBV20-1	TGCAGTGCTAGATCCCGGGACAGCGGGCCGTACACCGGGGAGCTGTTTTTT	CSARSRDSGPYTGELFF
.	TRBJ1-1	TRBD1	TRBV7-9	TGTGCCAGCGCACAGGGGGCGAGCACTGAAGCTTTCTTT	CASAQGASTEAFF
few	TRBJ2-7	TRBD2	TRBV20-1	TGCAGTGCCCTAGAGGGCGGGGGGATCCCTTACGAGCAGTACTTC	CSALEGGGIPYEQYF
.	TRBJ2-1	.	TRBV4-2	TGTGCCAGCAGCCAAGGGCTCACAGAATACAATGAGCAGTTCTTC	CASSQGLTEYNEQFF
.	TRBJ2-7	TRBD1	TRBV7-2	TGTGCCAGCAGCCCGACAGGGGCCCCAACCTACGAGCAGTACTTC	CASSPTGAPTYEQYF
.	TRBJ2-1	TRBD2	TRBV12-3/TRBV12-4	TGTGCCAGCAGCCAACTGACGGGACTAGCGGGTTACAATGAGCAGTTCTTC	CASSQLTGLAGYNEQFF
.	TRBJ2-3	TRBD1	TRBV4-1	TGCGCCAGCAGCCAAGCCCCGGGACAGGGTTTGGATACGCAGTATTTT	CASSQAPGQGLDTQYF
few	TRBJ2-5	.	TRBV9	TGTGCCAGCAGCGTAGCTACAACACTCCAAGAGACCCAGTACTTC	CASSVATTLQETQYF
.	TRBJ2-1	.	TRBV4-2	TGTGCCAGCAGCCATGGGGACTACAATGAGCAGTTCTTC	CASSHGDYNEQFF